One T cell receptor beta chain is described in this entry. This clone registers as medium-sized (0.01 to 0.1%) within its sample. Its specific antigen is unknown. Qualities for individual bases were not recorded, and no much larger clone is one base off. Distinct nucleotide sequences in the sample also encode this CDR3. According to the germline V gene, CDR1 reads MGHRA and CDR2 reads YSYEKL. From the cysteine up to the phenylalanine, the CDR3 has a length of 15 residues. Just the 45-base CDR3 DNA is kept, in frame starting at base 1. Clipping removes 5 bases from V and 0 bases from J, with 3 as the unmatched junction base count. The tumor samples were collected prior to definitive surgery or chemotherapy. Genomic DNA extraction was performed by the MD Anderson Biospecimen Extraction Resource, and TCR sequencing was carried out by the MD Anderson Cancer Genomics Laboratory. This record comes from a study of high-grade serous ovarian cancer treatment subgroups (dated by TCRdb to the early 2020s). With regard to the full study: On average, each sample produced around 14,000 sequencing reads and around 8,200 unique TCR beta rearrangements. The study profiled TCR beta repertoires in high-grade serous ovarian cancer patients grouped by complete gross resection or neoadjuvant chemotherapy response under a laparoscopic triage algorithm. One primary tumor sample and two metastatic tumor samples were contributed by each patient, so that some 100 samples were obtained in total. A cohort of 30 patients was included: around ten with no residual disease after primary surgery (R0), around ten who were excellent NACT responders, and around ten who were poor NACT responders.

The roughly 100 tumor samples underwent high-throughput TCR profiling with ImmunoSEQ. Per the source publication's procedure: Richness (unique productive sequences), clonality, evenness and relatedness were included as repertoire diversity metrics, and similarity between samples was assessed with the Bhattacharyya coefficient. A sensitivity analysis that removed TCRs with fewer than two reads produced consistent conclusions. TCRdb carries this immuneACCESS record with in-frame sequences only. Its versions omit some clonotypes, under half of them owing to an unresolved V gene in the studies checked, with the rest unexplained. The V and J calls and the clone size are those of that table, but D and trimming were determined from the DNA. This sample is represented by approximately 5,000 clones; around 70% of them were singletons. Jointly, the top ten make up around 9% of the sample. Overall study outcomes, separate from this receptor: Spatial information was not captured by bulk tumor TCR sequencing, so insight into HGSC tumor complexity and diversity was limited. Repertoire similarity between tumors from the same patient ranged from about 0.095 to 0.85, while tumors from different patients showed almost no similarity. TCR clonal relatedness was found to be positively correlated with neoantigen level and, by trend, with copy number variation and mutation load derived from whole-genome sequencing. TCR repertoire analyses were focused on CDR3, and CDR1 and CDR2 were not analyzed.

The sample comprised tumor tissue. This receptor chain uses TRBV4-1 and TRBJ2-3; the central 9 bases match TRBD1. This receptor was identified in a human donor with high-grade serous ovarian cancer. At the DNA level, the sequence is TGCGCCAGCAGCGACACAGGGGGCAGCACAGATACGCAGTATTTT. This yields the protein CASSDTGGSTDTQYF.